These T cell receptor beta chains were read from a single sample in a study of response to subunit inactivated influenza vaccine. Each CDR3 protein gets one entry after TCRdb re-called the RT-PCR reads with MiXCR. The table lists about 700,000 distinct CDR3 sequences, approximately 14% of them singletons. The material sequenced was PBMCs from blood, taken around 15 days before vaccination. The receptors here all came from a man aged 45-60 years who received an inactivated influenza vaccine. CDR3s leave out the opening cysteine and the closing phenylalanine or tryptophan. A D gene is named only where the DNA matches it firmly. The size of a clone is reported for some rows only, either as once, few or many, or as a class for expanded clones.

>many|TRBV5-1|16|TRBD2|TRBJ2-5
ASSLVGAERGDSGTQY
>many|TRBV12-3/TRBV12-4|12|TRBD1|TRBJ1-4
ASRQQGDRGKLF
>-|TRBV18|12|TRBD1|TRBJ1-1
ASSVAGTDTEAF
>many|TRBV12-3/TRBV12-4|12|TRBD2|TRBJ2-1
ASSFQLASEEQF
>many|TRBV6-6|9|-|TRBJ2-7
ASSDGYEQY
>few|TRBV2|13|TRBD1|TRBJ1-6
ASAARQGLSSPLH
>few|TRBV20-1|13|-|TRBJ2-3
SARDVTRAEGTQY
>many|TRBV15|14|-|TRBJ2-3
ATSSRRGGLTDTQY
>-|TRBV10-3|12|-|TRBJ1-2
AISTGPHGYGYT
>few|TRBV27|12|-|TRBJ2-7
ASSLTYPPYEQY
>few|TRBV5-1|14|-|TRBJ2-6
ASSLREFSGANVLT
>many|TRBV5-1|10|-|TRBJ2-5
ASSSVQETQY
>-|TRBV9|12|TRBD1|TRBJ2-7
ASSVAGTAYEQY
>few|TRBV20-1|13|TRBD2|TRBJ2-5
SARRGLAGEQTQY
>few|TRBV20-1|14|-|TRBJ2-2
SARPPGRINTGELF
>-|TRBV25-1|11|-|TRBJ2-5
ASSGEFQETQY
>few|TRBV6-5|13|-|TRBJ2-5
ASSYSGASQETQY
>-|TRBV5-6|13|-|TRBJ2-1
ASSLAGPKGNEQF
>-|TRBV5-1|14|TRBD1|TRBJ2-7
ASSLGSTGVLGEQY
>-|TRBV7-2|12|-|TRBJ2-3
ASSLVRGGDTQY
>-|TRBV12-3/TRBV12-4|11|TRBD1|TRBJ2-5
ASTTGAWETQY
>-|TRBV7-9|11|-|TRBJ2-7
ASSSGLYGEQY
>-|TRBV7-2|13|-|TRBJ2-1
ASSLVAVDYNEQF
>few|TRBV20-1|11|-|TRBJ2-7
SAISGGTYEQY
>-|TRBV5-1|16|TRBD1|TRBJ1-4
ASSLSGTGYATNEKLF
>many|TRBV4-3|13|-|TRBJ1-1
ASSLGPGLNTEAF
>-|TRBV5-5|9|-|TRBJ2-7
ASSWSGEQY
>few|TRBV9|11|-|TRBJ1-6
ASRRGEGSPLH
>-|TRBV6-1|11|-|TRBJ2-7
ASSEWGSYEQY
>many|TRBV4-1|13|-|TRBJ2-2
ASSLSVLNTGELF
>few|TRBV30|11|-|TRBJ2-7
AWSVDSNYEQY
>few|TRBV5-6|14|TRBD2|TRBJ2-7
ASSSRGLAGSYEQY
>few|TRBV7-6|13|-|TRBJ2-1
ASSEQGGGYNEQF
>-|TRBV5-1|11|TRBD1|TRBJ2-7
ASRPGTGGEQY
>few|TRBV6-1|13|TRBD2|TRBJ2-7
ASRTPGGSSYEQY
>-|TRBV2|13|TRBD1|TRBJ1-5
ASDRGRGSNQPQH
>-|TRBV4-2|13|TRBD1|TRBJ2-1
ASSQTLGQGNEQF
>-|TRBV6-1|13|TRBD2|TRBJ2-5
ASSWGLAGPETQY
>many|TRBV5-1|9|-|TRBJ2-3
ASGVTDTQY
>-|TRBV30|12|-|TRBJ2-7
AWSVGGPGDEQY
>-|TRBV4-1|11|TRBD1|TRBJ2-7
ASSLWTGYEQY
>many|TRBV6-5|13|-|TRBJ1-5
ASSYSMDSWQPQH
>few|TRBV5-1|14|TRBD2|TRBJ2-1
ASSLGASRGGGEQF
>many|TRBV11-2|11|TRBD1|TRBJ1-1
ASSSQGDTEAF
>few|TRBV20-1|12|-|TRBJ1-3
SGSRAHSGNTIY
>-|TRBV4-1|13|-|TRBJ1-4
ASSPPGQTNEKLF
>-|TRBV5-1|13|-|TRBJ2-3
ASSLIAPGADTQY
>few|TRBV6-1|13|-|TRBJ1-3
ASSEARRRGNTIY
>-|TRBV27|12|-|TRBJ2-3
ASSLDPAGGTQY
>few|TRBV7-3|11|-|TRBJ2-1
ASSPLEGNEQF